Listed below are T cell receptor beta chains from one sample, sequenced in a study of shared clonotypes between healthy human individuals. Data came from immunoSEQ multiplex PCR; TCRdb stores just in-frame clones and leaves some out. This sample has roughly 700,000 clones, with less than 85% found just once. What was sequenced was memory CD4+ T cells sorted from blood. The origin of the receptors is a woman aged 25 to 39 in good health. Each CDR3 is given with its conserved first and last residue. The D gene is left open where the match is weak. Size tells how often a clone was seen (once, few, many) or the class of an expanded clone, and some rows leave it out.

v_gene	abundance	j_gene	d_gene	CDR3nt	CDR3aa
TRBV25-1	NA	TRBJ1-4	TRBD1	TGTGCCAGCAGTGACCGAGGACAGGGTGTTACTAATGAAAAACTGTTTTTT	CASSDRGQGVTNEKLFF
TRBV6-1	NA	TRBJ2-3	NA	TGTGCCAGCAGTGAATCAAGGACAGATACGCAGTATTTT	CASSESRTDTQYF
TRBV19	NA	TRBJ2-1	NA	TGTGCCAGTCAGGGGAGTGTAAGCAATGAGCAGTTCTTC	CASQGSVSNEQFF
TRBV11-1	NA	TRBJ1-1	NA	TGTGCCAGCAGCTTGGCTTACGGCAGGAGTAATGCGAACACTGAAGCTTTCTTT	CASSLAYGRSNANTEAFF
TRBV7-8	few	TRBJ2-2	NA	TGTGCCAGCAGTTCCCATTGGGGGCCCGGGGAGCTGTTTTTT	CASSSHWGPGELFF
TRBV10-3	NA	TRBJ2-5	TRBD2	TGTGCCATCTCCGGACAGCGGGAGAAGGAGACCCAGTACTTC	CAISGQREKETQYF
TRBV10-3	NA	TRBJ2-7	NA	TGTGCCATCAGTGATGAGCGGGTGTCCTACGAGCAGTACTTC	CAISDERVSYEQYF
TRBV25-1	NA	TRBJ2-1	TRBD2	TGTGCCAGCAGTGATCCGGGTCCGACTAGCGGGAAGGGTGAGCAGTTCTTC	CASSDPGPTSGKGEQFF
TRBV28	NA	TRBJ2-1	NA	TGTGCCAGCAGCTTCACTAGCATACGAGAGCAGTTCTTC	CASSFTSIREQFF
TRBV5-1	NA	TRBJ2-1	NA	TGCGCCAGCAGCTTGAGCGTAGCCGCCGGTGAGCAGTTCTTC	CASSLSVAAGEQFF
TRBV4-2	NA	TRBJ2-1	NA	TGTGCCAGCAGCCACGGTGTGGGGAATGAGCAGTTCTTC	CASSHGVGNEQFF
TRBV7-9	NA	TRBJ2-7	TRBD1	TGTGCCTCTGTCTCCGGGACAGGGACCTACGAGCAGTACTTC	CASVSGTGTYEQYF
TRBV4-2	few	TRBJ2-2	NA	TGTGCCAGCAGCCAAGACAGGTCCGGGGAGCTGTTTTTT	CASSQDRSGELFF
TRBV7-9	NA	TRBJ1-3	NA	TGTGCCAGCAGCCTAGAGTCTGGAAACACCATATATTTT	CASSLESGNTIYF
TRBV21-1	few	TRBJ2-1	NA	TGTGCCAGCAGCCTTTTTGACAGGATTTGCAATGAGCAGTTCTTC	CASSLFDRICNEQFF
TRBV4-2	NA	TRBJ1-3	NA	TGTGCCAGCAGCCAAGTGGGAGAACGGCTCTCTGGAAACACCATATATTTT	CASSQVGERLSGNTIYF
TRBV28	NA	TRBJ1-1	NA	TGTGCCAGCAGTCAATACCGGTGGGTAGCTTTCTTT	CASSQYRWVAFF
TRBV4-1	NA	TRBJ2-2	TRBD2	TGCGCCAGCAGCCAAGGACTAGCGGGAGGGCCTGGCGGGGAGCTGTTTTTT	CASSQGLAGGPGGELFF
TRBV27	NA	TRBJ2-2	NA	TGTGCCAGCAGTTTTATTATCGCCGGGGAGCTGTTTTTT	CASSFIIAGELFF
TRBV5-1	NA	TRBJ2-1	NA	TGCGCCAGCAGCTTGGCCGTCCTCCCTAGGGGAACTAGGGGCGATGAGCAGTTCTTC	CASSLAVLPRGTRGDEQFF